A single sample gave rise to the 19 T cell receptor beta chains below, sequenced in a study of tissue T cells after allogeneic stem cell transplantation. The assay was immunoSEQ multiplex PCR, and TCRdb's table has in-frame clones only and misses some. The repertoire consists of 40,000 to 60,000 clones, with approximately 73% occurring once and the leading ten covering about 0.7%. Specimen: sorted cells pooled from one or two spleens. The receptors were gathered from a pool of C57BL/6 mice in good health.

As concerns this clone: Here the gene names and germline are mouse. Partial CDR3 DNA: TGTGCCAGCGGGAGAGGGGGGGGCGGTGCAGAAACGCTGTAT. It translates to CASGRGGGGAETLY. The whole CDR3 protein reads CASGRGGGGAETLYF. V gene TRBV13-2 combines with J gene TRBJ2-3, with 8 bases that match TRBD2. Read coverage stops 1 residue before the CDR3 terminus; the germline J gene supplies the remainder. The junction had 6 bases not matched to a gene; V was cut back by 5 bases and J by 1 base. The CDR3 is 15 residues long. From germline, CDR1 is NNHNN and CDR2 SYGAGS (reference sequence).

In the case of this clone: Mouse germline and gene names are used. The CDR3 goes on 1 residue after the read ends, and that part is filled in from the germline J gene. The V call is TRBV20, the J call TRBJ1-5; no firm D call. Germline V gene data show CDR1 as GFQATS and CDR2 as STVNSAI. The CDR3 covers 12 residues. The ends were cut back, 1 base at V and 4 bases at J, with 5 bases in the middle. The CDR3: CGARVQNQAPLF. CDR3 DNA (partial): TGTGGTGCTAGGGTCCAGAACCAGGCTCCGCTT.

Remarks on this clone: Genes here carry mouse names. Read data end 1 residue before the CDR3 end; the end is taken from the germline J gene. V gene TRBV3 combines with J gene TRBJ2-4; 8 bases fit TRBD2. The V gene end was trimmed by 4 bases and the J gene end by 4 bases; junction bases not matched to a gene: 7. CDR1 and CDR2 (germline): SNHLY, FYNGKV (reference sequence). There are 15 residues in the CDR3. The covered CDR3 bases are TGTGCCAGCAGCTCCCTCTTGACTGGGGAAAACACCTTGTAC. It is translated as CASSSLLTGENTLY. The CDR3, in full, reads CASSSLLTGENTLYF.

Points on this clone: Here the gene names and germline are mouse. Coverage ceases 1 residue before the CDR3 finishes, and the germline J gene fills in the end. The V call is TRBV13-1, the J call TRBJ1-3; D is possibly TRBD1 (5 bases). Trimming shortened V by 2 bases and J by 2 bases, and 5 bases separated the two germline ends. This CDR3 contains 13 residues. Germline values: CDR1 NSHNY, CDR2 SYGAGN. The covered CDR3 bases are TGTGCCAGCAGTGACAGGGCTGGAAATACGCTCTAT. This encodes CASSDRAGNTLY. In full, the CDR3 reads CASSDRAGNTLYF.

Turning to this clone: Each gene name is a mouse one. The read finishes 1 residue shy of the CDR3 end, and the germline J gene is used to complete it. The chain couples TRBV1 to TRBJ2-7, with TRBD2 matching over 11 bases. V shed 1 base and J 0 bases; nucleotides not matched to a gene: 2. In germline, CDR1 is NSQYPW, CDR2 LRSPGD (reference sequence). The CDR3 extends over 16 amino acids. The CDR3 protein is CTCSAAGTGGSYEQYF. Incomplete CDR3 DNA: TGCACCTGCAGTGCAGCCGGGACTGGGGGCTCCTATGAACAGTAC.

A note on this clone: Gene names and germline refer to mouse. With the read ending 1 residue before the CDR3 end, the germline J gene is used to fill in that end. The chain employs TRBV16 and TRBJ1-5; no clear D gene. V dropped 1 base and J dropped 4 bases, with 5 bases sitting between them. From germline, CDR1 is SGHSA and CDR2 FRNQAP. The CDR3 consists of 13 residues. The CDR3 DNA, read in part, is TGTGCAAGCAGCTTAGGACAAAACCAGGCTCCGCTT. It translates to CASSLGQNQAPL. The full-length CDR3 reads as CASSLGQNQAPLF.

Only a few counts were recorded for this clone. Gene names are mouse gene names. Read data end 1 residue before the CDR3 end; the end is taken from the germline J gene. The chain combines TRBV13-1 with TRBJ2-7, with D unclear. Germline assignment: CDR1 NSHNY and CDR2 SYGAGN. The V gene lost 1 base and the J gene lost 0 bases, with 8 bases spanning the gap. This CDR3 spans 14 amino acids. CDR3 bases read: TGTGCCAGCAGTGATCCCAAAACCTCCTATGAACAGTAC. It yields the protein CASSDPKTSYEQY. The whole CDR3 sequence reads CASSDPKTSYEQYF.

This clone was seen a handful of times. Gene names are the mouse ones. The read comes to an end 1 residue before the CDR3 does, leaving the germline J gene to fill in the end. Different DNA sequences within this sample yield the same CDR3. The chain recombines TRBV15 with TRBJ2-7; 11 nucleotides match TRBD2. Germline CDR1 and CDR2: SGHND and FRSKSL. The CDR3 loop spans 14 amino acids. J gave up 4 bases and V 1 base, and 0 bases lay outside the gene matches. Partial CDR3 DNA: TGTGCCAGCAGTTTAGGGACTGGGGGGTATGAACAGTAC. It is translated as CASSLGTGGYEQY. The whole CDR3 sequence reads CASSLGTGGYEQYF.

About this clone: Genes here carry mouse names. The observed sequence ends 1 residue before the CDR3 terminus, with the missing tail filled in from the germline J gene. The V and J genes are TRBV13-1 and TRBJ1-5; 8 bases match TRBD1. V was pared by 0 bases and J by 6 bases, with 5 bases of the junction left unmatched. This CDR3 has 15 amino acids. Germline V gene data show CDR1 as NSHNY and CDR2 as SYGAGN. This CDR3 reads CASSDARTGIQAPLF. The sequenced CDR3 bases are TGTGCCAGCAGTGATGCAAGGACAGGGATCCAGGCTCCGCTT.

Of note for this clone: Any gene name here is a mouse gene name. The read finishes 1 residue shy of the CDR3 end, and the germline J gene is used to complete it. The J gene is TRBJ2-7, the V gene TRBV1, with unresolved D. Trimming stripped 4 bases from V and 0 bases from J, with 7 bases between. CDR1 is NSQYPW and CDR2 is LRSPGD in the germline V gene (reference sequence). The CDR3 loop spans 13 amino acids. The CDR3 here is CTCSVRSSYEQYF. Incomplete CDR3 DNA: TGCACCTGCAGTGTGAGGAGCTCCTATGAACAGTAC.

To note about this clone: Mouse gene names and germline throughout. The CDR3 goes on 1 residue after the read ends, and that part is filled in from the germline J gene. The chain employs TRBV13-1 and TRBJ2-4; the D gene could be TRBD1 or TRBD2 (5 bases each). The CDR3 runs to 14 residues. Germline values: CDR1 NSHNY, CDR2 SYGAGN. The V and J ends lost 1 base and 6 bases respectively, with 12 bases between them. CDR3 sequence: CASSDSGDENTLYF. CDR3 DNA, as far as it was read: TGTGCCAGCAGTGATTCCGGGGACGAGAACACCTTGTAC.

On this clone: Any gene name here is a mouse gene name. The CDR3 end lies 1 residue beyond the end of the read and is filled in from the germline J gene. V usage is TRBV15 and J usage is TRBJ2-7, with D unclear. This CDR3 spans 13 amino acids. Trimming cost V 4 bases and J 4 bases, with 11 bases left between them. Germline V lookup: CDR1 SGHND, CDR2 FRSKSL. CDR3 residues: CASSSTESYEQYF. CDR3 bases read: TGTGCCAGCAGTTCAACAGAATCTTATGAACAGTAC.

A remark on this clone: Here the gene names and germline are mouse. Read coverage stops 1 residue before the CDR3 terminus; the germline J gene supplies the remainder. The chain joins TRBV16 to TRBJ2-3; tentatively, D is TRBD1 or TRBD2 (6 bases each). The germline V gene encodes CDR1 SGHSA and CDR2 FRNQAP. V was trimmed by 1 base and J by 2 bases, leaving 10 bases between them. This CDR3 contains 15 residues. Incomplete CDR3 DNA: TGTGCAAGCAGCTTAGGGGGGCGCATTGCAGAAACGCTGTAT. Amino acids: CASSLGGRIAETLY. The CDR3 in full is CASSLGGRIAETLYF. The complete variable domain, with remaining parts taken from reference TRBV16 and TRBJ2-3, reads NAGVIQTPRHKVTGKGQEATLWCEPISGHSAVFWYRQTIVQGLEFLTYFRNQAPIDDSGMPKERFSAQMPNQSHSTLKIQSTQPQDSAVYLCASSLGGRIAETLYFGSGTRLTVL.

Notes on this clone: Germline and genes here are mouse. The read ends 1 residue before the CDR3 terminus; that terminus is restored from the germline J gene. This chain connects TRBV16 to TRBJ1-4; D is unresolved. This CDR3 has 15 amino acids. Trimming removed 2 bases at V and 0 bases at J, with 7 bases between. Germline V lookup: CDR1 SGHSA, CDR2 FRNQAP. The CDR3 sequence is CASSLPTVSNERLFF. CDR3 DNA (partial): TGTGCAAGCAGCTTACCCACAGTTTCCAACGAAAGATTATTT. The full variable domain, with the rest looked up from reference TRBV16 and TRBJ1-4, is NAGVIQTPRHKVTGKGQEATLWCEPISGHSAVFWYRQTIVQGLEFLTYFRNQAPIDDSGMPKERFSAQMPNQSHSTLKIQSTQPQDSAVYLCASSLPTVSNERLFFGHGTKLSVL.

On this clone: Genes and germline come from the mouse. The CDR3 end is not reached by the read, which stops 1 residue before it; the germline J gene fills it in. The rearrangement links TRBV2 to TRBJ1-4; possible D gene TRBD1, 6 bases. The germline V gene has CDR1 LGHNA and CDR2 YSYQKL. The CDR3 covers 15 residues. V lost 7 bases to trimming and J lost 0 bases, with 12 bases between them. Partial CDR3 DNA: TGTGCCAGCATTGTGGGGGCCCTTTCCAACGAAAGATTATTT. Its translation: CASIVGALSNERLF. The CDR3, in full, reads CASIVGALSNERLFF.

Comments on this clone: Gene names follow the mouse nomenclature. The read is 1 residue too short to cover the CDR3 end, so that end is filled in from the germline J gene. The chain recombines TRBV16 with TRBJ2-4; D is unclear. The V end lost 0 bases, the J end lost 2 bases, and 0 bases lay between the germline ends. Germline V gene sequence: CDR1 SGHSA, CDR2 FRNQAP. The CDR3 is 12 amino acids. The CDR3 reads CASSLDQNTLYF. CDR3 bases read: TGTGCAAGCAGCTTAGATCAAAACACCTTGTAC.

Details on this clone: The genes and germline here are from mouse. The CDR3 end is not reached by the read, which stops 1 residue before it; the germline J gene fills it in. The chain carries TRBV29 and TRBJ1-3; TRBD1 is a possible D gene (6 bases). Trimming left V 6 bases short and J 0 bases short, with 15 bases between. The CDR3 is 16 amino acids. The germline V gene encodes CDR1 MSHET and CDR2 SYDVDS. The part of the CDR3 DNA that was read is TGTGCTAGCAGCCGCCGGGACAAACCTTCTGGAAATACGCTCTAT. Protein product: CASSRRDKPSGNTLY. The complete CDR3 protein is CASSRRDKPSGNTLYF.

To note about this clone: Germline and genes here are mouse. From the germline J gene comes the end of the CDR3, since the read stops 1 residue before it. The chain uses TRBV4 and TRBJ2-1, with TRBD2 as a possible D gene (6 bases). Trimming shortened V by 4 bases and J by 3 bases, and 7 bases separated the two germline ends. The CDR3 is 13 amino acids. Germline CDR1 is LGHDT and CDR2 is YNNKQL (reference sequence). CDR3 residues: CASSSGVYAEQFF. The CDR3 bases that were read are TGTGCCAGCAGCTCTGGGGTCTATGCTGAGCAGTTC.

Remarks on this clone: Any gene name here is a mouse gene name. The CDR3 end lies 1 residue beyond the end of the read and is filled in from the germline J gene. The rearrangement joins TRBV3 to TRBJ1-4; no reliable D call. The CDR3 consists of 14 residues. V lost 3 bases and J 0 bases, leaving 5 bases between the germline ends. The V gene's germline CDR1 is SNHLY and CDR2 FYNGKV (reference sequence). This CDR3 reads CASSFGVSNERLFF. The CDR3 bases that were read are TGTGCCAGCAGCTTCGGGGTTTCCAACGAAAGATTATTT.